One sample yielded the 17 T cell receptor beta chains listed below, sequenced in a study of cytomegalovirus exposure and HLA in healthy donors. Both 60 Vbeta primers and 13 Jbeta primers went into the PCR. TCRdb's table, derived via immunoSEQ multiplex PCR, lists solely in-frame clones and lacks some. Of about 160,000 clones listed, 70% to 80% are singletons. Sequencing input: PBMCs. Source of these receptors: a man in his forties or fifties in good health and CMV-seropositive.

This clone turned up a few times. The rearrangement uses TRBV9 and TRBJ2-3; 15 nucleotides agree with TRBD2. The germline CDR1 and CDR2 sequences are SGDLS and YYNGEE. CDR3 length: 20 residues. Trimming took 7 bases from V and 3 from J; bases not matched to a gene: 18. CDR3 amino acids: CASGSPPGLAGGFSTDTQYF. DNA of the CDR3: TGTGCCAGCGGAAGTCCCCCAGGACTAGCGGGGGGGTTTAGTACAGATACGCAGTATTTT. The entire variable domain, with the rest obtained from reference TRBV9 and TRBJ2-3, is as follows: DSGVTQTPKHLITATGQRVTLRCSPRSGDLSVYWYQQSLDQGLQFLIQYYNGEERAKGNILERFSAQQFPDLHSELNLSSLELGDSALYFCASGSPPGLAGGFSTDTQYFGPGTRLTVL.

The CDR3 DNA is TGCGCCAGCAGCTTGGAAGAGCGGGACCCCTCCCCCTTCAATGAGCAGTTCTTC. Protein: CASSLEERDPSPFNEQFF. The chain recombines TRBV5-1 with TRBJ2-1; 7 positions match TRBD2. J lost 6 bases, V lost 0 bases, and 15 bases had no gene match. This CDR3 has 18 residues. Germline assignment: CDR1 SGHRS and CDR2 YFSETQ.

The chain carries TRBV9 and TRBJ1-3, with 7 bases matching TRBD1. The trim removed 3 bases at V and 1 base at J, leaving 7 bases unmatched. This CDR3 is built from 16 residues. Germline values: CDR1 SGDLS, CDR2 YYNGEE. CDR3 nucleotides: TGTGCCAGCAGCGCGCGACAGGGCAGGTCTGGAAACACCATATATTTT. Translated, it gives CASSARQGRSGNTIYF.

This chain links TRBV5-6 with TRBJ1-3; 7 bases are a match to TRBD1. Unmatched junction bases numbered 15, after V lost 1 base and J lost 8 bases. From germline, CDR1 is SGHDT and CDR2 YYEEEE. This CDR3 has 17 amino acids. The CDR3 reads CASSLMGTAGLSHTIYF. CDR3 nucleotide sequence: TGTGCCAGCAGCTTGATGGGGACAGCCGGCCTTAGCCACACCATATATTTT.

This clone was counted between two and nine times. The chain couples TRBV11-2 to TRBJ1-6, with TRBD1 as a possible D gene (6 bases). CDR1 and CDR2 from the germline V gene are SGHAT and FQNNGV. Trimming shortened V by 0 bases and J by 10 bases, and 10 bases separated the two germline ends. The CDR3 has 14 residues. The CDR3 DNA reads TGTGCCAGCAGCTTAGATCCAGGGACATCACCCCTCCACTTT. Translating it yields CASSLDPGTSPLHF.

The CDR3 spells CASRKMDTNTGELFF. The CDR3 DNA reads TGTGCCAGCAGAAAAATGGACACGAACACCGGGGAGCTGTTTTTT. V is TRBV6-4 and J is TRBJ2-2; TRBD1 might be the D (5 bases). The V end lost 6 bases, the J end lost 0 bases, and 11 bases lay between the germline ends. The germline gives CDR1 MRHNA, CDR2 SNTAGT. This CDR3 has 15 amino acids.

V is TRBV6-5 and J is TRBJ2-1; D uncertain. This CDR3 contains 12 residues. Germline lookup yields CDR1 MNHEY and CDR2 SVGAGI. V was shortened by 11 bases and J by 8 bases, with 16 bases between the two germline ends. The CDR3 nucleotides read TGTGCCGCGAGGAACTCCCCTCATGAGCAGTTCTTC. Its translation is CAARNSPHEQFF.

CDR3 region: CASSVEGVNTGELFF. Written as DNA, the CDR3 is TGTGCCAGCAGTGTAGAGGGGGTGAACACCGGGGAGCTGTTTTTT. The chain recombines TRBV2 with TRBJ2-2, with D perhaps TRBD1 (6 bases). CDR1 and CDR2 from the germline V gene are SNHLY and FYNNEI. Trimming left V 4 bases short and J 1 base short, with 10 bases between. The CDR3 loop spans 15 amino acids.

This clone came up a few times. CDR3 in amino acids: CASSLFAGSSYEQYF. CDR3 sequence (DNA): TGTGCCAGCAGCTTGTTCGCGGGGAGCTCCTACGAGCAGTACTTC. The rearrangement uses TRBV5-5 and TRBJ2-7; possibly TRBD2 for D (6 bases). The germline V gene encodes CDR1 SGHKS and CDR2 YYEKEE (reference sequence). V dropped 1 base and J dropped 0 bases, with 11 bases sitting between them. The length of the CDR3 is 15 residues.

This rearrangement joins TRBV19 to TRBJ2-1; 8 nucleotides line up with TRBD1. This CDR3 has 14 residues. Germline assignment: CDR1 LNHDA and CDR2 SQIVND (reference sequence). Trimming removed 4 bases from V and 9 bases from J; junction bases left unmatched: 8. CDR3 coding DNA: TGTGCCAGTAGTACCCCGGACAGGGCTCGTGAGCAGTTCTTC. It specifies CASSTPDRAREQFF. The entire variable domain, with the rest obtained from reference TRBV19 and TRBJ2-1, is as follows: DGGITQSPKYLFRKEGQNVTLSCEQNLNHDAMYWYRQDPGQGLRLIYYSQIVNDFQKGDIAEGYSVSREKKESFPLTVTSAQKNPTAFYLCASSTPDRAREQFFGPGTRLTVL.

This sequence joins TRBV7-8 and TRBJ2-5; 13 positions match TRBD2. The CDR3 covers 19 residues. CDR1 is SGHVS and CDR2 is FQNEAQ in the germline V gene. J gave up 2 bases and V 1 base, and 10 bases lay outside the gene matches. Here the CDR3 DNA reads TGTGCCAGCAGCTTAGGGATGACTAGCGGGGGGTGGACACAAGAGACCCAGTACTTC. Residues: CASSLGMTSGGWTQETQYF.

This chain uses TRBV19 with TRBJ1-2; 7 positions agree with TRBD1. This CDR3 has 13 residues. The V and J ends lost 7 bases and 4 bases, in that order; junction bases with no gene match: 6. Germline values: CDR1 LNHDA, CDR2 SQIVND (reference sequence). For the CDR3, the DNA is TGTGCCAGTATCACGACAGGGACCTATGGCTACACCTTC. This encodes CASITTGTYGYTF.

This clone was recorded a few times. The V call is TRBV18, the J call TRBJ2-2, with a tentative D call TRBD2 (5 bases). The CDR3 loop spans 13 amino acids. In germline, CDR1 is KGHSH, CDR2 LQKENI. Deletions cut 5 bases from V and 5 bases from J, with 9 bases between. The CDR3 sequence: CASSGEFTGELFF. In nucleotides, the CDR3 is TGTGCCAGCTCAGGGGAGTTTACCGGGGAGCTGTTTTTT. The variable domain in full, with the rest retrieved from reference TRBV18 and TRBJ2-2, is NAGVMQNPRHLVRRRGQEARLRCSPMKGHSHVYWYRQLPEEGLKFMVYLQKENIIDESGMPKERFSAEFPKEGPSILRIQQVVRGDSAAYFCASSGEFTGELFFGEGSRLTVL.

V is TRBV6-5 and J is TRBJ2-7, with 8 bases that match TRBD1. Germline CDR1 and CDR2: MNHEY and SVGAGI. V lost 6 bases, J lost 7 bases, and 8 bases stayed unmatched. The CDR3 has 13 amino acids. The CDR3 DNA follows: TGTGCCAGCAGGGACAGGGCGGTAGGTGAGCAGTACTTC. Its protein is CASRDRAVGEQYF.

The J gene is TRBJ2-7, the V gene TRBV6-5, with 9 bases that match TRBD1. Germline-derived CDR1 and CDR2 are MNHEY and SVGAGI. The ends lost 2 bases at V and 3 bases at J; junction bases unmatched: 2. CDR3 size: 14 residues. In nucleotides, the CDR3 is TGTGCCAGCAGTTACATGGACAGGGGCTACGAGCAGTACTTC. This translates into CASSYMDRGYEQYF.

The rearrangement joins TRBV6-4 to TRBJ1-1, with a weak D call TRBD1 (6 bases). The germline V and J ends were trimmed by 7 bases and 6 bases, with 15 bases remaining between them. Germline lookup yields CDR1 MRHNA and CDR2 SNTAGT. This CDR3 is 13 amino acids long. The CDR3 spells CASKPWTVAEAFF. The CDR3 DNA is TGTGCCAGCAAACCCTGGACAGTTGCTGAAGCTTTCTTT.

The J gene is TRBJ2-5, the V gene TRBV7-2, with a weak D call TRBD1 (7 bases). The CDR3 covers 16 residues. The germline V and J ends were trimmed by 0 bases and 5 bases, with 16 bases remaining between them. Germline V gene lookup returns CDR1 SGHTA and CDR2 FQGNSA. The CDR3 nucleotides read TGTGCCAGCAGCTTAGCGCGTCGGGCAGGGGGGGAGACCCAGTACTTC. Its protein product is CASSLARRAGGETQYF.